A selection of T cell receptor beta chains follows, all from one sample in a study of blood T cell repertoires in COVID-19. The data were produced by immunoSEQ multiplex PCR, yet TCRdb's version contains in-frame clones alone and is incomplete. The sample records 150,000 to 200,000 clones, around 79% being singletons. Material for sequencing was peripheral blood. The origin of the receptors is a woman aged 40 to 50 with COVID-19, enrolled during active disease. CDR3s include the opening cysteine and the closing phenylalanine or tryptophan. A D gene is named only where the DNA matches it firmly. Clone size is stated in some rows and not others, as once, few, many or a class when expanded.

d_call,j_call,clone_size,v_call,cdr3_nt,cdr3_aa
-,TRBJ2-2,-,TRBV11-2,TGTGCCAGCAGCTTAGCCCGGAACACCGGGGAGCTGTTTTTT,CASSLARNTGELFF
TRBD2,TRBJ2-1,-,TRBV19,TGTGCCAGTAGTGGGGGGGGAGACTACAATGAGCAGTTCTTC,CASSGGGDYNEQFF
-,TRBJ2-7,-,TRBV5-4,TGTGCCTCTCAAAGTGCCAGTGGGGCGGGAGAGCAGTACTTC,CASQSASGAGEQYF
TRBD2,TRBJ2-1,-,TRBV30,TGTGCCTGCTCTAGCGGGAGCCCCAATGAGCAGTTCTTC,CACSSGSPNEQFF
-,TRBJ2-4,-,TRBV2,TGTGCCAGCAGCGAGGGGGTCCTAGCCAAAAACATTCAGTACTTC,CASSEGVLAKNIQYF
-,TRBJ1-1,-,TRBV19,TGTGCCAGTCCCCCTCTTACAGGGAACGCTGAAGCTTTCTTT,CASPPLTGNAEAFF
TRBD1,TRBJ1-6,-,TRBV27,TGTGCCAGCAGCTTGGTCCGGGACAGGTCACCCCTCCACTTT,CASSLVRDRSPLHF
TRBD1,TRBJ1-2,-,TRBV18,TGTGCCAGCTCACCACCGAGACAGGGGCACGGCTACACCTTC,CASSPPRQGHGYTF
TRBD2,TRBJ2-1,-,TRBV7-3,TGTGCCAGCAGCCCACCCGGGACTAGCGGGGGGGCATGGTTCTTC,CASSPPGTSGGAWFF
-,TRBJ2-3,-,TRBV19,TGTGCCAGTAGTCCCAGGACAGATACGCAGTATTTT,CASSPRTDTQYF
TRBD2,TRBJ2-3,few,TRBV30,TGTGCCTGGAGTGGACTAGCGGGAGTAGCAAAGGCTACGCAGTATTTT,CAWSGLAGVAKATQYF
-,TRBJ1-5,-,TRBV3-1/TRBV3-2,TGTGCCTCCGCGGGGTCAAATAGCAATCAGCCCCAGCATTTT,CASAGSNSNQPQHF
TRBD2,TRBJ2-3,-,TRBV18,TGTGCCAGCTCACCCTTCCGTAGCGGGGGGTCCACAGATACGCAGTATTTT,CASSPFRSGGSTDTQYF
-,TRBJ1-2,-,TRBV4-1,TGCGCCAGCAGCCAAGATCTGAACTATGGCTACACCTTC,CASSQDLNYGYTF
-,TRBJ2-3,-,TRBV2,TGTGCCAGCAGGGGGGGGGCCTCTAGCACAGATACGCAGTATTTT,CASRGGASSTDTQYF
-,TRBJ2-5,-,TRBV7-6,TGTGCCAGCAGCTTCGGGGGGTCAGGGGTACAAGAGACCCAGTACTTC,CASSFGGSGVQETQYF
TRBD2,TRBJ2-5,-,TRBV10-3,TGTGCCATCAGTGAGGGACTAGCGGGTTCCCAAGAGACCCAGTACTTC,CAISEGLAGSQETQYF
-,TRBJ2-4,once,TRBV5-4,TGTGCCAGCAGCGGTATCACTAAGGGGGACATTCAGTACTTC,CASSGITKGDIQYF
TRBD2,TRBJ2-1,once,TRBV27,TGTGCCAGCAGTTGGGGACTAGCGAGCAATGAGCAGTTCTTC,CASSWGLASNEQFF
-,TRBJ2-3,-,TRBV24-1,TGTGCCACCAGTGACGGTAGGAGGGGCCGGGCAGATACGCAGTATTTT,CATSDGRRGRADTQYF
-,TRBJ2-7,-,TRBV6-2/TRBV6-3,TGTGCCAGCAGTTACGGCAGCGGGTACGAGCAGTACTTC,CASSYGSGYEQYF
TRBD1,TRBJ2-2,-,TRBV4-2,TGTGCCAGCAGCCAAGACGCGGCCGGGACAGTGAACACCGGGGAGCTGTTTTTT,CASSQDAAGTVNTGELFF
-,TRBJ1-3,-,TRBV9,TGTGCCAGCAGCGTAGTACCTCAGGGGTCCATATATTTT,CASSVVPQGSIYF
TRBD1,TRBJ1-1,-,TRBV7-9,TGTGCCAGCAGCCTTCGGACAGGGGCTGGGACTGAAGCTTTCTTT,CASSLRTGAGTEAFF
TRBD2,TRBJ2-3,once,TRBV6-5,TGTGCCAGCAGCCCGGGAGGGGATACGCAGTATTTT,CASSPGGDTQYF
TRBD1,TRBJ1-4,-,TRBV4-2,TGTGCCAGCAGGGCAGAAACAGGGGGATTTGAAAAACTGTTTTTT,CASRAETGGFEKLFF
TRBD1,TRBJ1-5,-,TRBV19,TGTGCCAGTAGTATGGGACAGGGCAATCAGCCCCAGCATTTT,CASSMGQGNQPQHF
-,TRBJ2-3,-,TRBV4-3,TGCGCCAGCAGCACGTCAGGAGGGGTATTCAGCACAGATACGCAGTATTTT,CASSTSGGVFSTDTQYF
-,TRBJ2-5,-,TRBV7-7,TGTGCCAGCAGCTTCGGTTCTGGCGGAGAAGAGACCCAGTACTTC,CASSFGSGGEETQYF
TRBD1,TRBJ2-1,-,TRBV11-2,TGTGCCAGCAGCCGACAGGGGAATTTGGACTACAATGAGCAGTTCTTC,CASSRQGNLDYNEQFF
-,TRBJ1-2,-,TRBV7-2,TGTGCCAGCAGCTTAGTTACACAGGTCCTCTATGGCTACACCTTC,CASSLVTQVLYGYTF